Following are 29 T cell receptor beta chains from one sample sequenced in a study of T cell changes during pregnancy in multiple sclerosis. Assay used: immunoSEQ multiplex PCR; TCRdb lists only in-frame clones, some missing. The sample has tens of thousands of clones, about nine tenths seen once. This specimen was peripheral blood, taken after pregnancy. Receptors were obtained from a female donor in good health, enrolled as a control in a pregnancy study.

The count of this clone is one. V is TRBV7-9 and J is TRBJ2-1; 12 positions match TRBD1. This CDR3 has 18 residues. The germline gives CDR1 SEHNR, CDR2 FQNEAQ (reference sequence). The ends lost 5 bases at V and 8 bases at J; junction bases unmatched: 16. The CDR3 DNA is TGTGCCAGCAGCCCGGGACAGGGGGCTGAATCCGCTGACGATGAGCAGTTCTTC. Protein: CASSPGQGAESADDEQFF.

This chain joins TRBV2 and TRBJ2-1; tentatively, D is TRBD2 (6 bases). The germline V gene has CDR1 SNHLY and CDR2 FYNNEI. This CDR3 contains 18 residues. V shed 2 bases and J shed 7 bases, with 24 bases lying between them. The CDR3 here is CASSERVTSTRTWNEQFF. In DNA, the CDR3 is TGTGCCAGCAGTGAAAGGGTTACTAGCACCAGGACGTGGAATGAGCAGTTCTTC.

The genes are TRBV7-9 and TRBJ1-1; the D is unclear. The CDR3 extends over 15 amino acids. Germline V gene data show CDR1 as SEHNR and CDR2 as FQNEAQ (reference sequence). The V end lost 1 base, the J end lost 3 bases, and 12 bases lay between the germline ends. CDR3 sequence reads: CASSLERVGYTEAFF. CDR3 sequence (DNA): TGTGCCAGCAGCTTAGAGAGGGTAGGGTACACTGAAGCTTTCTTT.

The rearrangement joins TRBV29-1 to TRBJ2-1, with 9 bases matching TRBD1. Germline V gene data show CDR1 as SQVTM and CDR2 as ANQGSEA. V shed 6 bases and J 0 bases; nucleotides not matched to a gene: 12. This CDR3 spans 17 amino acids. The CDR3 spells CSVPGQGKINSYNEQFF. The CDR3, as DNA: TGCAGCGTCCCGGGACAGGGTAAAATTAACTCCTACAATGAGCAGTTCTTC.

To note about this clone: Since no conserved phenylalanine or tryptophan closes the CDR3, a read error is the likely cause. The limits of the CDR3 on the DNA are not certain, so only TCRdb's listed CDR3 is given. This sequence joins TRBV19 and TRBJ2-3; the table's D call of TRBD2 was not tested on the DNA. CDR1 and CDR2 from the germline V gene are LNHDA and SQIVND (reference sequence). The CDR3 numbers 8 amino acids, ends counted. The CDR3 protein is CARPPGGG.

The rearrangement uses TRBV2 and TRBJ1-4; D is uncertain. CDR3 length: 13 residues. Trimming shortened V by 8 bases and J by 8 bases, and 15 bases separated the two germline ends. CDR1 SNHLY and CDR2 FYNNEI come from the germline V gene. The CDR3 sequence is CASGRRPQEKLFF. CDR3 coding DNA: TGTGCCAGCGGGAGGCGCCCACAAGAAAAACTGTTTTTT.

The chain joins TRBV9 to TRBJ2-1, with 7 bases fitting TRBD1. The J segment lost 7 bases and the V segment lost 5 bases, leaving 6 bases of the junction unmatched. The CDR3 loop spans 13 amino acids. In germline, CDR1 is SGDLS, CDR2 YYNGEE. DNA of the CDR3: TGTGCCAGCAGGGAGACAGGGTCGAATGAGCAGTTCTTC. Protein: CASRETGSNEQFF.

The chain employs TRBV6-6 and TRBJ1-1, with 8 bases that match TRBD1. V lost 6 bases, J lost 4 bases, and 7 bases stayed unmatched. Looked up from germline, CDR1 is MNHNY and CDR2 is SVGAGI (reference sequence). The CDR3 is 14 amino acids. CDR3 coding DNA: TGTGCCAGCAGACTCCAGGGGGCCGGCACTGAAGCTTTCTTT. Amino acids: CASRLQGAGTEAFF.

This chain connects TRBV27 to TRBJ1-1, with D possibly TRBD1 on 6 matching bases. The CDR3 length is 15 residues. The germline V gene encodes CDR1 MNHEY and CDR2 SMNVEV (reference sequence). Trimming took off 5 bases at V and 3 bases at J, with 16 bases between the two ends. CDR3 sequence (DNA): TGTGCCAGCAGTACCCTACAGGGTAAGGACACTGAAGCTTTCTTT. Amino acids: CASSTLQGKDTEAFF.

This chain connects TRBV5-1 to TRBJ1-1; the D is unclear. Germline CDR1 is SGHRS and CDR2 is YFSETQ. The CDR3 spans 13 residues. V was shortened by 4 bases and J by 7 bases, with 14 bases between the two germline ends. The CDR3 loop reads CASSVRGTGEAFF. DNA for the CDR3: TGCGCCAGCAGCGTGCGGGGTACCGGTGAAGCTTTCTTT.

This chain uses TRBV19 with TRBJ2-7; D is possibly TRBD2 (6 bases). The CDR3 has 16 amino acids. The V and J ends lost 5 bases and 0 bases respectively, with 17 bases between them. Germline V lookup: CDR1 LNHDA, CDR2 SQIVND (reference sequence). This CDR3 is CASSDPGTESSYEQYF. The CDR3 nucleotides are TGTGCCAGTAGTGACCCCGGGACTGAGAGCTCCTACGAGCAGTACTTC.

The chain recombines TRBV2 with TRBJ2-1; 7 bases agree with TRBD2. The V segment lost 1 base and the J segment 4 bases; nucleotides outside the gene matches: 4. There are 15 residues in the CDR3. CDR1 and CDR2 (germline): SNHLY, FYNNEI. CDR3 loop: CASSEGRTSYNEQFF. CDR3 nucleotide sequence: TGTGCCAGCAGTGAAGGCAGGACTAGTTACAATGAGCAGTTCTTC.

The CDR3 loop reads CASRSGTGEADTQYF. The CDR3 nucleotides are TGTGCCAGTAGGTCCGGGACAGGGGAGGCAGATACGCAGTATTTT. V gene TRBV19 combines with J gene TRBJ2-3, with TRBD1 matching 10 bases. The germline gives CDR1 LNHDA, CDR2 SQIVND (reference sequence). CDR3 length: 15 amino acids. V dropped 6 bases and J dropped 4; count of bases not matched to a gene: 7. Full variable domain (missing parts from reference TRBV19 and TRBJ2-3): DGGITQSPKYLFRKEGQNVTLSCEQNLNHDAMYWYRQDPGQGLRLIYYSQIVNDFQKGDIAEGYSVSREKKESFPLTVTSAQKNPTAFYLCASRSGTGEADTQYFGPGTRLTVL.

The rearrangement links TRBV11-3 to TRBJ2-2; D may be TRBD1 (6 bases). CDR3 length: 15 residues. Trimming left V 5 bases short and J 1 base short, with 11 bases between. The germline V gene encodes CDR1 SGHNT and CDR2 YENEEA. In DNA, the CDR3 is TGTGCCAGCAGCCCCGGGACACTGAACACCGGGGAGCTGTTTTTT. Protein sequence: CASSPGTLNTGELFF.

The V call is TRBV19, the J call TRBJ2-7; D is perhaps TRBD1 (7 bases). Germline CDR1 LNHDA, CDR2 SQIVND (reference sequence). The CDR3 sequence is 15 residues long. The germline V and J ends were trimmed by 5 bases and 4 bases, with 18 bases remaining between them. The CDR3 here is CASSPKGGQLYEQYF. Written as DNA, the CDR3 is TGTGCCAGTAGTCCAAAGGGGGGACAGTTGTACGAGCAGTACTTC.

The chain is built from TRBV7-9 and TRBJ2-1; TRBD2 might be the D (6 bases). Germline CDR1 SEHNR, CDR2 FQNEAQ (reference sequence). V lost 11 bases to trimming and J lost 9 bases, with 11 bases between them. The CDR3 extends over 10 amino acids. The CDR3 protein is CASGGIEQFF. The CDR3 DNA follows: TGTGCCTCGGGCGGGATTGAGCAGTTCTTC.

The genes are TRBV4-1 and TRBJ2-1, with 8 bases matching TRBD1. V lost 0 bases to trimming and J lost 10 bases; unmatched junction nucleotides: 14. The CDR3 contains 17 residues. Germline V CDR1 and CDR2: MGHRA, YSYEKL. The CDR3 loop is CASSQEAGQGGTWEQFF. For the CDR3, the DNA is TGCGCCAGCAGCCAAGAAGCCGGACAGGGTGGTACATGGGAGCAGTTCTTC.

The rearrangement joins TRBV6-1 to TRBJ2-1; 9 bases align to TRBD1. V lost 4 bases, J lost 6 bases, and 4 bases stayed unmatched. CDR3 size: 14 residues. Germline V gene data show CDR1 as MNHNS and CDR2 as SASEGT. CDR3 amino acids: CASSVQGAPNEQFF. In nucleotides, the CDR3 is TGTGCCAGCAGTGTACAGGGGGCCCCCAATGAGCAGTTCTTC.

This chain uses TRBV15 with TRBJ2-6, with 7 bases matching TRBD1. V lost 8 bases and J lost 0; bases outside the gene matches: 10. Germline lookup yields CDR1 LNHNV and CDR2 YYDKDF (reference sequence). The CDR3 runs to 17 residues. The CDR3 spells CATRGSGTASGANVLTF. The CDR3 DNA follows: TGTGCCACCCGCGGCTCCGGGACAGCCTCTGGGGCCAACGTCCTGACTTTC.

The J gene is TRBJ1-5, the V gene TRBV12-2; the listed D gene, TRBD1, was not tested against the DNA. TRBV12-2 is marked as a pseudogene. This CDR3 is 15 amino acids long. The CDR3 spells CASRLAQDSNQPQHF. Written as DNA, the CDR3 is TGTGCAAGTCGCTTAGCTCAGGATAGCAATCAGCCCCAGCATTTT.

The gene calls are TRBV7-2 and TRBJ2-1; 8 nucleotides match TRBD1. V trimming: 5 bases; J trimming: 10 bases; junction bases outside the gene matches: 7. Germline V gene sequence: CDR1 SGHTA, CDR2 FQGNSA. The CDR3 contains 13 residues. CDR3 bases: TGTGCCAGCAGCGCCACTGACAGGGGCGAGCAGTTCTTC. Protein: CASSATDRGEQFF.

A single count supports this clone. The chain couples TRBV10-3 to TRBJ2-3; TRBD1 agrees at 10 bases. V was clipped by 6 bases and J by 4 bases; unmatched bases: 7. The CDR3 has 15 residues. CDR1 is ENHRY and CDR2 is SYGVKD in the germline V gene. The CDR3 reads CAISETGGASDTQYF. As DNA, the CDR3 is TGTGCCATCAGCGAGACAGGGGGCGCATCAGATACGCAGTATTTT.

J is TRBJ2-5 and V is TRBV27; 10 bases match TRBD2. This CDR3 has 13 residues. J gave up 6 bases and V 9 bases, and 7 bases lay outside the gene matches. CDR1 is MNHEY and CDR2 is SMNVEV in the germline V gene (reference sequence). As DNA, the CDR3 is TGTGCCAGTCGGCTAGCGGGAGTAAAGACCCAGTACTTC. Protein product: CASRLAGVKTQYF.

The CDR3 nucleotides read TGCGCCAGCAGCCAAGCGGGAGTTAATGCTGAGCAGTTCTTC. This translates into CASSQAGVNAEQFF. The chain employs TRBV4-1 and TRBJ2-1; D possibly corresponds to TRBD2 (6 bases). This CDR3 contains 14 residues. V was pared by 1 base and J by 9 bases, with 13 bases between. The germline V gene has CDR1 MGHRA and CDR2 YSYEKL.

V is TRBV7-8 and J is TRBJ2-2; 10 bases are shared with TRBD2. Germline CDR1 is SGHVS and CDR2 is FQNEAQ. V dropped 8 bases and J dropped 4; count of bases not matched to a gene: 7. The CDR3 sequence is 15 residues long. Written as DNA, the CDR3 is TGTGCCAGCTCCGAGCGGGGGGGCGGCACCGGGGAGCTGTTTTTT. It yields the protein CASSERGGGTGELFF.

V gene TRBV5-5 combines with J gene TRBJ2-1, with D perhaps matching TRBD1 (6 bases). Germline lookup yields CDR1 SGHKS and CDR2 YYEKEE (reference sequence). V was pared by 4 bases and J by 4 bases, with 15 bases between. The CDR3 spans 15 residues. For the CDR3, the DNA is TGTGCCAGCAGCCGCCAGGGGTTGGAATACAATGAGCAGTTCTTC. Translated, it gives CASSRQGLEYNEQFF.

The chain uses TRBV4-3 and TRBJ1-2; TRBD1 agrees at 7 bases. The CDR3 spans 17 residues. Germline V gives CDR1 LGHNA, CDR2 YSLEER. V lost 0 bases to trimming and J lost 2 bases; unmatched junction nucleotides: 9. This chain's CDR3 is CASSQEALTGVNYGYTF. Here the CDR3 DNA reads TGCGCCAGCAGCCAAGAGGCCCTCACAGGGGTAAACTATGGCTACACCTTC.

The chain has TRBV7-6 and TRBJ2-5; 11 nucleotides line up with TRBD1. Trimming at V came to 5 bases and at J to 5 bases, leaving 10 bases not matched to a gene. This CDR3 has 16 amino acids. Per the germline V gene, CDR1 is SGHVS and CDR2 is FNYEAQ. The CDR3 coding sequence is TGTGCCAGCAGCCCCGGCTGGACAGGGGGCTTTGAGACCCAGTACTTC. This encodes CASSPGWTGGFETQYF.

The chain combines TRBV2 with TRBJ1-5, with a weak D call TRBD1 (5 bases). The CDR3 runs 14 residues. The germline CDR1 and CDR2 sequences are SNHLY and FYNNEI. Deletions cut 7 bases from V and 4 bases from J, with 14 bases between. The CDR3: CASTRGGSNQPQHF. DNA of the CDR3: TGTGCCAGCACCCGGGGGGGGTCAAATCAGCCCCAGCATTTT. The variable domain in full, completed from reference TRBV2 and TRBJ1-5, reads EPEVTQTPSHQVTQMGQEVILRCVPISNHLYFYWYRQILGQKVEFLVSFYNNEISEKSEIFDDQFSVERPDGSNFTLKIRSTKLEDSAMYFCASTRGGSNQPQHFGDGTRLSIL.